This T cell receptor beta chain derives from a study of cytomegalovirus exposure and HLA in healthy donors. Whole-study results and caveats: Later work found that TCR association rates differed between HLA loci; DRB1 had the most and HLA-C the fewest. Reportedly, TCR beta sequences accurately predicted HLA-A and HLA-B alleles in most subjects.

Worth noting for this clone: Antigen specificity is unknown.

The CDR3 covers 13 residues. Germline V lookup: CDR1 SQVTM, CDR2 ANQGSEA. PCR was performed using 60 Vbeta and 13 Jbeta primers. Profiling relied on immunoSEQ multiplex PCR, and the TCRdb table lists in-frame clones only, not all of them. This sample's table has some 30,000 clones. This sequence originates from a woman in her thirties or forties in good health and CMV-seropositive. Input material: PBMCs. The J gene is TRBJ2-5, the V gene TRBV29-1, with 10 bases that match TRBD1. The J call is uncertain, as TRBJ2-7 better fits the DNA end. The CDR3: CSVGDRGYYEQYF. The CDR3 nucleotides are TGCAGCGTTGGGGACAGGGGCTACTACGAGCAGTACTTC.